The sequence of this T cell receptor beta chain was determined in a study of cytomegalovirus exposure and HLA in healthy donors. Study-wide findings and caveats: Researchers catalogued under 200 TCR beta chains as cytomegalovirus-associated.

Germline CDR1 is SGHDN and CDR2 is FVKESK. V was shortened by 0 bases and J by 5 bases, with 17 bases between the two germline ends. This CDR3 has 17 amino acids. It was with 60 Vbeta and 13 Jbeta primers that the PCR ran. Measured with immunoSEQ multiplex PCR; TCRdb has only the in-frame clones, and not every one. The sample records 200,000 to 250,000 clones, more than 65% being singletons. Details on this clone: Its antigen is not identified.

The TCR originated in a man in his fifties in good health and CMV-seronegative. Sequenced sample: PBMCs. This chain connects TRBV14 to TRBJ2-1; D is possibly TRBD1 (6 bases). The CDR3: CASSQDMTGAGHNEQFF. The DNA of the CDR3 is TGTGCCAGCAGCCAAGACATGACAGGAGCCGGGCACAATGAGCAGTTCTTC. Complete variable domain (other parts from reference TRBV14 and TRBJ2-1): EAGVTQFPSHSVIEKGQTVTLRCDPISGHDNLYWYRRVMGKEIKFLLHFVKESKQDESGMPNNRFLAERTGGTYSTLKVQPAELEDSGVYFCASSQDMTGAGHNEQFFGPGTRLTVL.